One and the same sample provided the 18 T cell receptor beta chains below, sequenced in a study of blood T cells in healthy people across ages. The second PCR ran about 6 to 11 cycles with a sample-barcoded 5' primer and J-beta primers. Using its own MiXCR run on the 5' RACE reads, TCRdb lists one record per CDR3 protein. The data hold fewer than 800,000 distinct CDR3 sequences, with roughly 32% observed a single time. Sequenced input: blood. These receptors were obtained from a woman older than 75 in good health.

This clonotype was counted many times. The rearrangement links TRBV27 to TRBJ2-7, with a tentative D call TRBD2 (7 bases). Trimming took 6 bases from V and 7 from J, leaving 22 bases between them. The CDR3 totals 15 residues. The germline V gene encodes CDR1 MNHEY and CDR2 SMNVEV (reference sequence). CDR3 sequence reads: CASSSNGGGAHEQYF. The CDR3 DNA follows: TGTGCCAGCAGCTCCAACGGTGGGGGGGCCCATGAGCAGTACTTC.

This rearrangement joins TRBV20-1 to TRBJ2-5, with D unclear. Trimming took off 3 bases at V and 4 bases at J, with 9 bases between the two ends. Germline CDR1 and CDR2: DFQATT and SNEGSKA (reference sequence). The CDR3 totals 12 residues. The DNA for the CDR3 is TGCAGTGCTAGGCGTTCCGGAGAGACCCAGTACTTC. Its translation is CSARRSGETQYF.

At least ten counts were recorded for this clonotype. The genes are TRBV5-1 and TRBJ2-7; D is undetermined. The V end lost 1 base, the J end lost 6 bases, and 11 bases lay between the germline ends. The CDR3 length is 13 residues. CDR1 is SGHRS, CDR2 YFSETQ, per germline. The DNA of the CDR3 is TGCGCCAGCAGCTTGAATGGGGTTGTCGAGCAGTACTTC. Its protein is CASSLNGVVEQYF.

Comment on this clonotype: Compared with germline, one end of the junction differs, possibly owing to a read error. This chain joins TRBV20-1 and TRBJ2-5, with D tentatively TRBD1 or TRBD2 (6 bases each). This CDR3 has 13 residues. From germline, CDR1 is DFQATT and CDR2 SNEGSKA (reference sequence). For the CDR3, the DNA is TGCAGTGCTAGAGAGATCCGGAGGGACACCCTGTACTTC. This gives the protein CSAREIRRDTLYF.

In its sample, this clonotype was seen a few times. The chain employs TRBV6-1 and TRBJ1-2; a weak D match, TRBD1 (6 bases). Trimming cost V 3 bases and J 0 bases, with 14 bases left between them. The CDR3 consists of 16 residues. Germline-derived CDR1 and CDR2 are MNHNS and SASEGT. The CDR3 DNA follows: TGTGCCAGCAGTGACCCGAGACAGGCCGCTAACTATGGCTACACCTTC. Its translation: CASSDPRQAANYGYTF.

As regards this clonotype: Germline and junction disagree at one end, which may indicate a read error. The chain employs TRBV5-6 and TRBJ1-1; D possibly corresponds to TRBD1 (6 bases). Germline V gene lookup returns CDR1 SGHDT and CDR2 YYEEEE. CDR3 length: 13 residues. The CDR3 bases are TGTGCCGGCAGTCGACAGGCGAACACTGAAGCTTTCTTT. Protein product: CAGSRQANTEAFF.

This clonotype has a count of ten or more. The chain recombines TRBV5-1 with TRBJ2-7; D gene unclear. V lost 4 bases and J lost 2, with 13 bases in between. Germline values: CDR1 SGHRS, CDR2 YFSETQ. This CDR3 is 14 amino acids long. CDR3 bases: TGCGCCAGCAGCCGTCCCGGTCAAACCTACGAGCAGTACTTC. Encoded protein: CASSRPGQTYEQYF.

This clonotype was detected ten times or more. The J gene is TRBJ1-2, the V gene TRBV6-2 or TRBV6-3; 7 positions agree with TRBD1. The CDR3 spans 17 residues. The V gene's germline CDR1 is MNHEY and CDR2 SVGEGT. V was clipped by 3 bases and J by 2 bases; unmatched bases: 12. CDR3 in amino acids: CASSYSPGQDRNYGYTF. CDR3 in DNA: TGTGCCAGCAGTTATAGCCCTGGACAGGATCGGAACTATGGCTACACCTTC.

This clonotype was detected ten times or more. The rearrangement links TRBV6-5 to TRBJ1-5; D is unresolved. This CDR3 spans 14 amino acids. Trimming removed 10 bases from V and 3 bases from J, with 16 bases in between. In germline, CDR1 is MNHEY, CDR2 SVGAGI. CDR3 in amino acids: CATGRGGFNQPQHF. The CDR3, as DNA: TGTGCCACCGGGCGGGGAGGATTCAATCAGCCCCAGCATTTT.

V and J are TRBV4-2 and TRBJ1-1; 7 positions match TRBD1. CDR3 length: 15 amino acids. J lost 4 bases, V lost 2 bases, and 7 bases had no gene match. Germline assignment: CDR1 LGHNA and CDR2 YNFKEQ. In nucleotides, the CDR3 is TGTGCCAGCAGCCAATACAGGGGTGGCGGCACTGAAGCTTTCTTT. This translates into CASSQYRGGGTEAFF.

This clonotype was found many times. The chain couples TRBV11-3 to TRBJ2-5, with D uncertain. V was cut by 0 bases and J by 5 bases, with 7 bases left in between. CDR3 length equals 13 residues. Looked up from germline, CDR1 is SGHNT and CDR2 is YENEEA. The CDR3 DNA is TGTGCCAGCAGCTTAGATATTCTGGAGACCCAGTACTTC. It translates to CASSLDILETQYF.

V usage is TRBV10-2 and J usage is TRBJ1-1, with a weak D call TRBD1 (5 bases). Trimming removed 3 bases from V and 4 bases from J, with 12 bases in between. Germline values: CDR1 WSHSY, CDR2 SAAADI. This CDR3 region has 14 residues. CDR3 in amino acids: CASSDFPGTTEAFF. CDR3 sequence (DNA): TGCGCCAGCAGTGACTTCCCAGGGACCACTGAAGCTTTCTTT.

Comment on this clonotype: A clone one base away is much larger, so this may be a read error. The genes are TRBV20-1 and TRBJ2-1; 8 positions agree with TRBD1. The tail of the sequence fits TRBJ2-7 better, so the J call may be wrong. CDR3 length: 15 residues. Germline values: CDR1 DFQATT, CDR2 SNEGSKA (reference sequence). In DNA, the CDR3 is TGCAGTGCTCCGCTGACAGGGGTATCCTACAATGAGCAGTACTTC. Its protein product is CSAPLTGVSYNEQYF.

This clonotype was recorded once. A single base separates this from a much larger clone, so it may be a read error. The CDR3 loop reads CASSLGGEKQPQHF. The CDR3 DNA reads as TGCGCCAGCAGCTTGGGAGGGGAAAAGCAGCCCCAGCATTTT. The rearrangement uses TRBV5-1 and TRBJ1-5; possibly TRBD1 for D (5 bases). The V end was cut by 0 bases, the J end by 7 bases, with 11 bases between. The germline V gene has CDR1 SGHRS and CDR2 YFSETQ. The CDR3 runs 14 residues.

This clonotype was seen more than once but under ten times. The V call is TRBV20-1, the J call TRBJ2-5; 13 nucleotides match TRBD2. The trim removed 6 bases at V and 2 bases at J, leaving 6 bases unmatched. This CDR3 is built from 15 residues. Germline-derived CDR1 and CDR2 are DFQATT and SNEGSKA (reference sequence). The CDR3 DNA sequence: TGCAGTGCCCCGGGACTAGCGGGGAGACAAGAGACCCAGTACTTC. Amino acid sequence: CSAPGLAGRQETQYF.

V and J are TRBV20-1 and TRBJ1-6; TRBD1 matches at 10 bases. Germline V gene data show CDR1 as DFQATT and CDR2 as SNEGSKA (reference sequence). The trim removed 1 base at V and 6 bases at J, leaving 3 bases unmatched. The CDR3 contains 15 residues. The CDR3 DNA reads TGCAGTGCTAGAGGACAGGGGGCGTTTAATTCACCCCTCCACTTT. It specifies CSARGQGAFNSPLHF.

This clonotype was counted ten times or more. The CDR3 region has the DNA TGTGCCACCAAGGTGGGGAGGGTCATCCAAGAGACCCAGTACTTC. Translating gives CATKVGRVIQETQYF. This chain connects TRBV30 to TRBJ2-5, with TRBD2 matching over 7 bases. Germline V gene lookup returns CDR1 GTSNPN and CDR2 SVGIG (reference sequence). The length of the CDR3 is 15 residues. The V segment lost 8 bases and the J segment 1 base; nucleotides outside the gene matches: 13.

As to this clonotype: A single base separates this from a much larger clone, so it may be a read error. V gene TRBV15 combines with J gene TRBJ1-4, with 8 positions matching TRBD1. This CDR3 has 14 residues. Germline lookup yields CDR1 LNHNV and CDR2 YYDKDF (reference sequence). Written as DNA, the CDR3 is TGTGCCACCAGTAACAGGGGGACTAATGAAAAACGGTTTTTT. Translated, it gives CATSNRGTNEKRFF.